This T cell receptor (beta chain) was recorded in a study of T cell clonotyping in hematopoietic cell transplantation. Study-level results: Recipient TCR diversity dropped after transplant; expanded clonotypes rose from day 30 to 180.

Sequenced by immunoSEQ multiplex PCR; TCRdb stores in-frame clones only, minus some. The table includes under 30,000 clones, 80% to 95% detected once. The CDR3 loop spans 17 amino acids. The V gene's germline CDR1 is SGHTS and CDR2 YDEGEE. Unmatched junction bases numbered 4, after V lost 2 bases and J lost 0 bases. As concerns this clone: The antigen is undetermined.

Sequenced here: PBMCs, sampled 100 days after allogeneic stem cell transplant. The receptor was isolated from a female patient in her forties or fifties who had an allogeneic stem cell transplant from a related donor, so the T cells may come from the graft donor. Some clones in this sample may be carry-over from other donors' samples. The chain uses TRBV5-8 and TRBJ2-6; TRBD1 agrees at 8 bases. The CDR3 is CASSFRDRYSGANVLTF. DNA of the CDR3: TGTGCCAGCAGCTTTAGGGACAGGTACTCTGGGGCCAACGTCCTGACTTTC.